Here is one TCR beta chain with its context. This sample is part of a study of CD8 T cells in Susac syndrome. FACS enriched CD8+ TEMRA cells, while bulk CD8+ and CD4+ were negatively isolated. Roughly 0.45 to 1 ug RNA was reverse transcribed with random hexamers. Across 54 Vbeta and 13 Jbeta, TCR beta CDR3 was amplified with immunoSEQ multiplex PCR. TCRdb reprocessed the immunoSEQ multiplex PCR reads via MiXCR and lists one record per CDR3 protein. The sample includes some 260,000 distinct CDR3 sequences, around 93% of them seen just once. The clonotype comes from a human donor with multiple sclerosis. Source material: CD4+ T cells from PBMCs.

CDR3 amino acids: CASGSTQGPGETQYF. DNA of the CDR3: TGTGCTAGTGGTTCGACACAGGGACCGGGAGAGACCCAGTACTTC. The chain is built from TRBV12-5 and TRBJ2-5, with a tentative D call TRBD1 (6 bases). Germline values: CDR1 LGHNT, CDR2 FRNRAP. The CDR3 covers 15 residues. V lost 4 bases, J lost 4 bases, and 16 bases lay in between.